What follows are 18 T cell receptor beta chains derived from one specimen sequenced in a study of regulatory T cells in long-lasting Graves disease. Relying on iRepertoire HTBI primers and Arm-PCR of CDR3 regions, the team built TCR beta libraries. TCRdb reprocessed the multiplex PCR reads via MiXCR and lists one record per CDR3 protein. The table has over 400,000 distinct CDR3 sequences, 11% to 15% seen once. The time point: newly diagnosed GD, antithyroid drugs for less than 3 months. PBMC RNA served as the TCR library source. This sample was also put to use in a study of T cells in Graves' hyperthyroidism and ophthalmopathy.

The material sequenced was peripheral blood mononuclear cells (PBMCs), taken at new diagnosis, from a patient treated with antithyroid drugs. The receptors come from a woman between 50 and 59 years old with Graves disease.

The table lists this clonotype with a few counts. The rearrangement joins TRBV5-1 to TRBJ2-2; a weak D match, TRBD1 (6 bases). The germline V and J ends were trimmed by 0 bases and 3 bases, with 18 bases remaining between them. Germline CDR1 reads SGHRS; CDR2 reads YFSETQ. The CDR3 has 18 amino acids. The CDR3 bases are TGCGCCAGCAGCTTGGAGGCTGGACAGCGGTCTTACACCGGGGAGCTGTTTTTT. Its protein is CASSLEAGQRSYTGELFF. The entire variable domain, with the rest obtained from reference TRBV5-1 and TRBJ2-2, is as follows: KAGVTQTPRYLIKTRGQQVTLSCSPISGHRSVSWYQQTPGQGLQFLFEYFSETQRNKGNFPGRFSGRQFSNSRSEMNVSTLELGDSALYLCASSLEAGQRSYTGELFFGEGSRLTVL.

CDR3 nucleotides: TGTGCCAGCAGCCCCGGCGTCGAAAAACTGTTTTTT. It translates to CASSPGVEKLFF. V is TRBV7-8 and J is TRBJ1-4; no clear D gene. Germline V gene lookup returns CDR1 SGHVS and CDR2 FQNEAQ. V lost 5 bases to trimming and J lost 8 bases, with 9 bases between them. The CDR3 loop spans 12 amino acids.

This clonotype was seen a single time. CDR3 coding DNA: TGTGCCAGCTCTCGGCCGGACGGGACAGGTCCCGACAATGAGCAGTTCTTC. Its translation is CASSRPDGTGPDNEQFF. The V call is TRBV18, the J call TRBJ2-1; TRBD1 agrees at 8 bases. V lost 6 bases and J lost 5; bases outside the gene matches: 15. The V gene's germline CDR1 is KGHSH and CDR2 LQKENI. There are 17 residues in the CDR3.

This clonotype was seen repeatedly, ten times or more. This chain links TRBV6-1 with TRBJ1-1; 8 nucleotides match TRBD1. V gave up 5 bases and J gave up 2 bases; unmatched junction bases: 16. Germline CDR1 and CDR2: MNHNS and SASEGT. This CDR3 comprises 18 residues. As DNA, the CDR3 is TGTGCCAGCAGTCACCGGACAGGGTGGATGAGACTCAACACTGAAGCTTTCTTT. Encoded protein: CASSHRTGWMRLNTEAFF.

This clonotype was picked up many times. The chain combines TRBV28 with TRBJ1-2; a possible D gene is TRBD1 (6 bases). The germline CDR1 and CDR2 sequences are MDHEN and SYDVKM. The CDR3 is 13 amino acids. Trimming took 5 bases from V and 0 from J, leaving 7 bases between them. The CDR3 DNA is TGTGCCAGCAGTCGGACAGCTAACTATGGCTACACCTTC. The encoded protein is CASSRTANYGYTF.

The table lists this clonotype with a few counts. One base away lies a much larger clone, so this may be a sequencing read error. The missing conserved phenylalanine or tryptophan at the end of this CDR3 makes a read error likely. The chain employs TRBV20-1 and TRBJ2-2; D uncertain. Germline assignment: CDR1 DFQATT and CDR2 SNEGSKA (reference sequence). The CDR3 loop spans 14 amino acids. The V end was cut by 5 bases, the J end by 3 bases, with 13 bases between. The CDR3 DNA reads TGCAGTGCTCTCGGTGTGTCGGACACCGGGGAGCTGTTTCTT. Translated, it gives CSALGVSDTGELFL.

This clonotype was recorded at least ten times. CDR3 protein: CASSRGNTGELFF. The DNA of the CDR3 is TGTGCCAGCAGTCGGGGCAACACCGGGGAGCTGTTTTTT. The V call is TRBV12-3 or TRBV12-4, the J call TRBJ2-2; D assignment may be TRBD1 or TRBD2 (5 bases each). The CDR3 has 13 residues. V was trimmed by 5 bases and J by 2 bases, leaving 6 bases between them.

This chain connects TRBV20-1 to TRBJ2-2; 9 bases are shared with TRBD2. Germline V gene data show CDR1 as DFQATT and CDR2 as SNEGSKA (reference sequence). This CDR3 comprises 14 residues. After removal of 4 bases from V and 0 bases from J, the junction contained 0 bases not matched to a gene. The CDR3 is CSATSGTNTGELFF. The CDR3 DNA sequence: TGCAGTGCTACTAGCGGGACGAACACCGGGGAGCTGTTTTTT.

This clonotype was detected many times. The rearrangement uses TRBV10-3 and TRBJ2-7; TRBD1 matches 11 bases. V lost 6 bases, J lost 6 bases, and 10 bases stayed unmatched. This CDR3 has 15 amino acids. Per the germline V gene, CDR1 is ENHRY and CDR2 is SYGVKD. In nucleotides, the CDR3 is TGTGCCATCAGGACTGGGACAGGGGGGTTGGGCGAGCAGTACTTC. It is translated as CAIRTGTGGLGEQYF.

This clonotype was observed at least ten times. The chain has TRBV7-9 and TRBJ2-7, with 11 bases aligning to TRBD1. This CDR3 spans 13 amino acids. Germline V gene data show CDR1 as SEHNR and CDR2 as FQNEAQ (reference sequence). V shed 3 bases and J 6 bases; nucleotides not matched to a gene: 1. The CDR3 is CASSLDRGPEQYF. The CDR3 coding sequence is TGTGCCAGCAGCTTGGACAGGGGGCCCGAGCAGTACTTC. Supplemented by reference TRBV7-9 and TRBJ2-7, the full variable domain reads DTGVSQNPRHKITKRGQNVTFRCDPISEHNRLYWYRQTLGQGPEFLTYFQNEAQLEKSRLLSDRFSAERPKGSFSTLEIQRTEQGDSAMYLCASSLDRGPEQYFGPGTRLTVT.

This clonotype was found many times. The CDR3 is CASIDSYEQYF. The CDR3 DNA reads TGTGCCAGCATCGACAGCTACGAGCAGTACTTC. This chain connects TRBV7-9 to TRBJ2-7, with D maybe TRBD1 (5 bases). Germline values: CDR1 SEHNR, CDR2 FQNEAQ (reference sequence). The V and J ends lost 7 bases and 3 bases respectively, with 7 bases between them. The CDR3 sequence is 11 residues long. Variable domain in full (rest from reference TRBV7-9 and TRBJ2-7): DTGVSQNPRHKITKRGQNVTFRCDPISEHNRLYWYRQTLGQGPEFLTYFQNEAQLEKSRLLSDRFSAERPKGSFSTLEIQRTEQGDSAMYLCASIDSYEQYFGPGTRLTVT.

J is TRBJ2-7 and V is TRBV4-1, with TRBD2 matching 10 bases. V trimming: 4 bases; J trimming: 2 bases; junction bases outside the gene matches: 5. CDR1 MGHRA and CDR2 YSYEKL come from the germline V gene. The CDR3 loop spans 15 amino acids. CDR3 sequence reads: CASSRASGRAYEQYF. The CDR3 bases are TGCGCCAGCAGCCGGGCCAGCGGGAGGGCCTACGAGCAGTACTTC.

This clonotype was counted ten times or more. The rearrangement uses TRBV5-6 and TRBJ1-1, with 8 bases lining up with TRBD1. V gave up 5 bases and J gave up 4 bases; unmatched junction bases: 7. The CDR3 covers 14 residues. Germline values: CDR1 SGHDT, CDR2 YYEEEE. CDR3 region: CASREQGEGTEAFF. The CDR3 DNA is TGTGCCAGCAGAGAACAGGGGGAAGGCACTGAAGCTTTCTTT.

This chain joins TRBV4-1 and TRBJ2-2; 7 positions agree with TRBD1. V shed 11 bases, J shed 4 bases, and the junction held 13 bases outside the gene matches. CDR1 and CDR2 (germline): MGHRA, YSYEKL. The CDR3 is 15 residues long. The CDR3 is CAGMGTEQITGELFF. As DNA, the CDR3 is TGCGCCGGCATGGGGACAGAGCAGATCACCGGGGAGCTGTTTTTT.

This clonotype showed up many times. The CDR3: CAWRNEGGHYGYTF. As DNA, the CDR3 is TGTGCCTGGAGAAACGAAGGGGGCCACTATGGCTACACCTTC. The chain uses TRBV30 and TRBJ1-2; 7 bases are a match to TRBD1. This CDR3 comprises 14 residues. CDR1 is GTSNPN, CDR2 SVGIG, per germline (reference sequence). Trimming removed 3 bases from V and 3 bases from J; junction bases left unmatched: 7.

This clonotype was recorded at least ten times. The V gene is TRBV28, the J gene TRBJ1-1; tentative D call: TRBD1 (5 bases). The germline V gene has CDR1 MDHEN and CDR2 SYDVKM. Between the trimmed V and J ends, which lost 2 bases and 1 base, there was a span of 20 bases. The CDR3 has 18 amino acids. CDR3 sequence: CASSLSYGSDTTNTEAFF. The CDR3 DNA follows: TGTGCCAGCAGTTTAAGCTATGGTTCGGACACTACGAACACTGAAGCTTTCTTT.

A remark on this clonotype: A read error likely explains this, since a far larger clone differs by one base. The rearrangement links TRBV2 to TRBJ2-5; a weak D match, TRBD2 (5 bases). The J call may not be correct, given that the DNA end is closer to TRBJ2-1. There are 13 residues in the CDR3. Germline V lookup: CDR1 SNHLY, CDR2 FYNNEI. In DNA, the CDR3 is TGTGCCAGCAGCATCGAGGCGGGCAATGAGCAGTTCTTC. Translating it yields CASSIEAGNEQFF.

This chain links TRBV10-3 with TRBJ2-1; TRBD1 matches 8 bases. The CDR3 runs 13 residues. After removal of 7 bases from V and 6 bases from J, the junction contained 5 bases not matched to a gene. Per the germline V gene, CDR1 is ENHRY and CDR2 is SYGVKD. CDR3 bases: TGTGCCATCACCTATACAGGGGGCAATGAGCAGTTCTTC. This encodes CAITYTGGNEQFF.